This record concerns one T cell receptor (beta chain) sequence. Its specificity is unknown. V shed 2 bases and J shed 6 bases, with 9 bases lying between them. CDR3 length equals 12 residues. Germline V lookup: CDR1 SGHKS, CDR2 YYEKEE (reference sequence). This sample was taken from a study of OX40 agonist ivuxolimab in advanced cancers. Study-level information: Three dose-escalation patients had partial responses: one with hepatocellular carcinoma and two with cutaneous melanoma. Broader study findings: Both blood CD4+ and CD8+ T cells showed clonal growth by week 6 at 0.1 to 3.0 mg/kg. Expanded clones were, on average, more numerous among CD8+ T cells than CD4+. Partly responding patients at 0.1-3.0 mg/kg showed some of the smallest clonal expansion.

Generated by immunoSEQ multiplex PCR, the TCRdb table keeps only in-frame clones and is missing some. Among 55,000 to 65,000 clones listed, about 90% were seen once. Material: CD4+ or CD8+ T cells sorted from blood, obtained in a trial of the OX40 agonist ivuxolimab. The V call is TRBV5-5, the J call TRBJ2-7; maybe TRBD2 (6 bases). This clonotype was sampled from an adult with an advanced solid tumor such as melanoma, head and neck, liver or kidney cancer. The CDR3 spells CASSLPGVEQYF. CDR3 DNA sequence: TGTGCCAGCAGCTTACCGGGGGTCGAGCAGTACTTC.